One and the same sample provided the 5 T cell receptor beta chains below, sequenced in a study of beta chain features in type 1 diabetes. Expressed TCRB transcripts were sequenced because the entire RNA isolate underwent reverse transcription. Profiled with immunoSEQ multiplex PCR; TCRdb holds only in-frame clones, not every one. This table holds 900,000 or so clones, about 17% found once. Sequencing was done on a sample of naive CD4+ T cells from blood. The receptor set was obtained from a woman between 18 and 30 years old in good health.

The chain has TRBV5-1 and TRBJ2-6; 7 nucleotides agree with TRBD1. The V gene's germline CDR1 is SGHRS and CDR2 YFSETQ. V gave up 3 bases and J gave up 4 bases; unmatched junction bases: 4. The CDR3 has 15 residues. The CDR3: CASSSQGYGANVLTF. CDR3 coding DNA: TGCGCCAGCAGCTCACAGGGGTACGGGGCCAACGTCCTGACTTTC.

The sample holds a few counts of this clone. This chain connects TRBV6-5 to TRBJ2-7, with D hard to call. Trimming left V 5 bases short and J 7 bases short, with 9 bases between. Germline CDR1 and CDR2: MNHEY and SVGAGI. The CDR3 totals 11 residues. The DNA of the CDR3 is TGTGCCAGCAGTGCGACCGGAGAGCAGTACTTC. This encodes CASSATGEQYF.

This clone was seen more than once but under ten times. This chain uses TRBV19 with TRBJ2-5, with 9 bases aligning to TRBD1. Germline loops: CDR1 LNHDA, CDR2 SQIVND (reference sequence). After removal of 3 bases from V and 4 bases from J, the junction contained 6 bases not matched to a gene. The CDR3 runs 15 residues. The CDR3 nucleotides are TGTGCCAGTAGTATGAACAGGGGGCGCGGAGAGACCCAGTACTTC. It is translated as CASSMNRGRGETQYF.

The gene calls are TRBV21-1 and TRBJ1-2. TRBV21-1 is assigned pseudogene status. The CDR3 extends over 14 amino acids. The CDR3 nucleotides read TGTGCCAGCAGCAAAGGCCGGGAGGGGGATGGCTACACCTTC. This gives the protein CASSKGREGDGYTF.

V is TRBV18 and J is TRBJ2-7; D not certain. The CDR3 has 13 residues. V shed 2 bases and J shed 2 bases, with 7 bases lying between them. The germline gives CDR1 KGHSH, CDR2 LQKENI. The CDR3 sequence is CASSPTATYEQYF. CDR3 in DNA: TGTGCCAGCTCACCAACAGCTACCTACGAGCAGTACTTC.